This note documents a single T cell receptor beta chain sequence. These data belong to a study of cytomegalovirus exposure and HLA in healthy donors. Germline lookup yields CDR1 SGDLS and CDR2 YYNGEE. V dropped 0 bases and J dropped 6 bases, with 9 bases sitting between them. The CDR3 contains 13 residues. Donors in the study were healthy people who gave bone marrow. Amplification used 60 Vbeta primers and 13 Jbeta primers. Generated by immunoSEQ multiplex PCR, the TCRdb table keeps only in-frame clones and is missing some. The data contain 150,000 to 200,000 clones, around 75% of them seen just once; the ten biggest clones take up 4.5% to 7.5%.

Input material: PBMCs. This receptor was obtained from a woman aged 30 to 39 in good health and CMV-seropositive. The gene calls are TRBV9 and TRBJ1-1, with a weak D call TRBD1 (5 bases). CDR3 residues: CASSVGAGSEAFF. The DNA for the CDR3 is TGTGCCAGCAGCGTAGGGGCAGGGTCTGAAGCTTTCTTT.